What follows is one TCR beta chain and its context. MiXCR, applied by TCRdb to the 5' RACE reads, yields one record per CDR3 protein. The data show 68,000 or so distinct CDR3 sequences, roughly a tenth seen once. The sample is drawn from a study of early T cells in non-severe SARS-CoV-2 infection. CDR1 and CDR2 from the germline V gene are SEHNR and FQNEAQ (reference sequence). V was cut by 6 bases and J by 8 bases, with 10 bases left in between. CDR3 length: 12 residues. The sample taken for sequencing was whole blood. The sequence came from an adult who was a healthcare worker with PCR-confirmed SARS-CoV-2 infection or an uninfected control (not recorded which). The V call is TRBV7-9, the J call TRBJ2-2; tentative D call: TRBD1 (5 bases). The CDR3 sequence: CASRQQDGELFF. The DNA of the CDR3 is TGTGCCAGCAGGCAACAGGATGGGGAGCTGTTTTTT.